The present T cell receptor beta chain was sequenced within a study of cytomegalovirus exposure and HLA in healthy donors. Study-wide results and limits: As was reported, the HLA-A and HLA-B alleles of most subjects were accurately predicted from TCR beta sequences. With further analysis later on, most CMV-associated TCR beta chains appeared HLA-restricted. The authors enumerated around 150 TCR beta chains as linked to cytomegalovirus.

A note on this clone: Its specificity is not known.

PCR used 60 Vbeta primers and 13 Jbeta primers. Here immunoSEQ multiplex PCR was the method, and the copy in TCRdb shows in-frame clones only, minus some. There are more than 200,000 clones in the sample; roughly 80% occur only once, and about 6.4% lies in the top ten. Germline V CDR1 and CDR2: MGHRA, YSYEKL. Losses at the gene ends were 4 bases for V and 4 bases for J; bases not matched to a gene: 6. The CDR3 contains 15 residues. The chain links TRBV4-1 to TRBJ1-2, with 10 nucleotides matching TRBD1. The specimen was PBMCs. The sequence was collected from a man aged 35-49 years in good health and CMV-seropositive. CDR3 region: CASSLGTGVTYGYTF. Here the CDR3 DNA reads TGCGCCAGCAGCCTCGGGACAGGGGTTACCTATGGCTACACCTTC.